The rows below give T cell receptor beta chains drawn from one sample of a study of T cell responses to AZD1222 COVID-19 vaccine. TCRdb's table, derived via immunoSEQ multiplex PCR, lists solely in-frame clones and lacks some. The profile shows tens of thousands of clones, approximately 82% of them singletons. Source: peripheral blood, taken on day 0 of AZD1222 vaccination. These receptors originate from an adult in good health. Both conserved end residues are part of each CDR3. The D gene is left open where the match is weak. Size tells how often a clone was seen (once, few, many) or the class of an expanded clone, and some rows leave it out.

clone size: NA; J gene: TRBJ2-5; D gene: TRBD2; V gene: TRBV3-1/TRBV3-2; CDR3 DNA: TGTGCCAGCAGCTTTGGACTAGCGGGACGCGAGACCCAGTACTTC; CDR3 protein: CASSFGLAGRETQYF
clone size: NA; J gene: TRBJ1-4; D gene: TRBD1; V gene: TRBV28; CDR3 DNA: TGTGCCAGCAGTGTTCGACAGGGTAATGAAAAACTGTTTTTT; CDR3 protein: CASSVRQGNEKLFF
clone size: NA; J gene: TRBJ2-7; D gene: TRBD2; V gene: TRBV7-2; CDR3 DNA: TGTGCCAGCAGCCTAGGACTAGCGTGGGAGCAGTACTTC; CDR3 protein: CASSLGLAWEQYF
clone size: NA; J gene: TRBJ2-1; D gene: NA; V gene: TRBV2; CDR3 DNA: TGTGCCAGCAGTGTTGAGCTTTCCTACAATGAGCAGTTCTTC; CDR3 protein: CASSVELSYNEQFF
clone size: NA; J gene: TRBJ2-1; D gene: NA; V gene: TRBV10-3; CDR3 DNA: TGTGCCATCAGTGAGGGGGGAGGCTCCGATGAGCAGTTCTTC; CDR3 protein: CAISEGGGSDEQFF
clone size: NA; J gene: TRBJ2-1; D gene: TRBD2; V gene: TRBV3-1/TRBV3-2; CDR3 DNA: TGTGCCAGCAGCGGAGGTCGGCTAGCGGGAGTCGGCGACAATGAGCAGTTCTTC; CDR3 protein: CASSGGRLAGVGDNEQFF
clone size: NA; J gene: TRBJ1-1; D gene: TRBD1; V gene: TRBV13; CDR3 DNA: TGTGCCAGCAGTGCTACAGGGGCGGACACTGAAGCTTTCTTT; CDR3 protein: CASSATGADTEAFF
clone size: NA; J gene: TRBJ1-4; D gene: TRBD1; V gene: TRBV19; CDR3 DNA: TGTGCCAGTAGTGGGATCAGGGGGCGCGGTGAAAAACTGTTTTTT; CDR3 protein: CASSGIRGRGEKLFF
clone size: NA; J gene: TRBJ2-2; D gene: NA; V gene: TRBV29-1; CDR3 DNA: TGCAGCGCCACGCGGACCTCGGGCACCGGGGAGCTGTTTTTT; CDR3 protein: CSATRTSGTGELFF
clone size: NA; J gene: TRBJ1-2; D gene: NA; V gene: TRBV4-1; CDR3 DNA: TGCGCCAGCAGCCGGCGGGACCGCGACTATGGCTACACCTTC; CDR3 protein: CASSRRDRDYGYTF
clone size: NA; J gene: TRBJ1-2; D gene: NA; V gene: TRBV27; CDR3 DNA: TGTGCCAGCAGTTTCGTTCGGGTGGGGCTACTCGTTAACTATGGCTACACCTTC; CDR3 protein: CASSFVRVGLLVNYGYTF
clone size: NA; J gene: TRBJ2-7; D gene: NA; V gene: TRBV18; CDR3 DNA: TGTGCCAGCTCACCTCCCAGCTCCTACGAGCAGTACTTC; CDR3 protein: CASSPPSSYEQYF
clone size: NA; J gene: TRBJ2-1; D gene: TRBD2; V gene: TRBV6-5; CDR3 DNA: TGTGCCAGCAGCTTCGGACTAGCCTCCTACAATGAGCAGTTCTTC; CDR3 protein: CASSFGLASYNEQFF
clone size: NA; J gene: TRBJ2-5; D gene: TRBD2; V gene: TRBV5-6; CDR3 DNA: TGTGCCAGCAGCTTGTATACAGGCGGGAGGGCGGAGACCCAGTACTTC; CDR3 protein: CASSLYTGGRAETQYF
clone size: once; J gene: TRBJ1-1; D gene: TRBD1; V gene: TRBV5-5; CDR3 DNA: TGTGCCAGCAGCTTGGCAGGGGGTTCGGACACTGAAGCTTTCTTT; CDR3 protein: CASSLAGGSDTEAFF
clone size: NA; J gene: TRBJ1-2; D gene: NA; V gene: TRBV29-1; CDR3 DNA: TGCAGCGTCGATACAGCAGGGGTTTCTGGCTACACCTTC; CDR3 protein: CSVDTAGVSGYTF
clone size: NA; J gene: TRBJ2-7; D gene: NA; V gene: TRBV6-1; CDR3 DNA: TGTGCCAGCAGTGAATCGGGATCCTACTCCTACGAGCAGTACTTC; CDR3 protein: CASSESGSYSYEQYF
clone size: NA; J gene: TRBJ1-5; D gene: TRBD1; V gene: TRBV7-2; CDR3 DNA: TGTGCCAGCAGCTTACTCCCCTCAGGGGGTCGGGGCAATCAGCCCCAGCATTTT; CDR3 protein: CASSLLPSGGRGNQPQHF
clone size: few; J gene: TRBJ2-7; D gene: NA; V gene: TRBV4-2; CDR3 DNA: TGTGCCAGCAGCCAACATGCCGACAGGAACTCCTACGAGGGGCAGTACTTC; CDR3 protein: CASSQHADRNSYEGQYF
clone size: NA; J gene: TRBJ1-2; D gene: NA; V gene: TRBV10-3; CDR3 DNA: TGTGCCATCAGCATTGACAGGAACTATGGCTACACCTTC; CDR3 protein: CAISIDRNYGYTF
clone size: once; J gene: TRBJ1-6; D gene: NA; V gene: TRBV28; CDR3 DNA: TGTGCCAGCACCCCCGCGGGGGGGCTCGGAAATTCACCCCTCCACTTT; CDR3 protein: CASTPAGGLGNSPLHF
clone size: NA; J gene: TRBJ1-5; D gene: NA; V gene: TRBV3-1/TRBV3-2; CDR3 DNA: TGTGCCAGCAGCCAAGATGGAGGCAATCAGCCCCAGCATTTT; CDR3 protein: CASSQDGGNQPQHF
clone size: NA; J gene: TRBJ1-4; D gene: NA; V gene: TRBV24-1; CDR3 DNA: TGTGCCTCTTCCGGGGCCTCAGGGGAAAAACTGTTTTTT; CDR3 protein: CASSGASGEKLFF
clone size: NA; J gene: TRBJ1-5; D gene: TRBD1; V gene: TRBV6-1; CDR3 DNA: TGTGCCAGCAGTGAAGAAAGGGACAGGGGTTTGTTTAGCAATCAGCCCCAGCATTTT; CDR3 protein: CASSEERDRGLFSNQPQHF
clone size: many; J gene: TRBJ2-1; D gene: NA; V gene: TRBV28; CDR3 DNA: TGTGCCAGCATCCGGGACAAACCGTCCTACAATGAGCAGTTCTTC; CDR3 protein: CASIRDKPSYNEQFF
clone size: NA; J gene: TRBJ1-2; D gene: TRBD1; V gene: TRBV5-1; CDR3 DNA: TGCGCCAGCAGCCCCCCGGACAGGGGGCGTAACTATGGCTACACCTTC; CDR3 protein: CASSPPDRGRNYGYTF
clone size: NA; J gene: TRBJ1-6; D gene: NA; V gene: TRBV27; CDR3 DNA: TGTGCCAGCAGCCCCTGGGGGGCTTCCAATTCACCCCTCCACTTT; CDR3 protein: CASSPWGASNSPLHF
clone size: NA; J gene: TRBJ1-3; D gene: NA; V gene: TRBV5-6; CDR3 DNA: TGTGCCAGCAGCTTGGAAGGAGGGCTAAATCGATACACCATATATTTT; CDR3 protein: CASSLEGGLNRYTIYF
clone size: NA; J gene: TRBJ2-1; D gene: NA; V gene: TRBV27; CDR3 DNA: TGTGCCAGCAGTTTACAATCTATCAGCTCCTACAATGAGCAGTTCTTC; CDR3 protein: CASSLQSISSYNEQFF
clone size: NA; J gene: TRBJ1-3; D gene: NA; V gene: TRBV11-2; CDR3 DNA: TGTGCCAGCAGCGCCGGTCTGCAAACTGGAAACACCATATATTTT; CDR3 protein: CASSAGLQTGNTIYF
clone size: NA; J gene: TRBJ2-2; D gene: NA; V gene: TRBV19; CDR3 DNA: TGTGCCAGTAGTATTCCTAGCGCAATCAGGGAGCTGTTTTTT; CDR3 protein: CASSIPSAIRELFF
clone size: once; J gene: TRBJ2-7; D gene: NA; V gene: TRBV30; CDR3 DNA: TGTGCCTGCCACTTAGAGGGGGCGAATCTAGCGGCTGGGTACGAGCAGTACTTC; CDR3 protein: CACHLEGANLAAGYEQYF
clone size: NA; J gene: TRBJ2-7; D gene: NA; V gene: TRBV15; CDR3 DNA: TGTGCCACCAGCAGAGTTACTAGCCACTACGAGCAGTACTTC; CDR3 protein: CATSRVTSHYEQYF
clone size: NA; J gene: TRBJ2-7; D gene: NA; V gene: TRBV11-2; CDR3 DNA: TGTGCCAGCAGCGACCAGGGGGGGGTTCGGGAGCAGTACTTC; CDR3 protein: CASSDQGGVREQYF
clone size: few; J gene: TRBJ1-2; D gene: NA; V gene: TRBV5-8; CDR3 DNA: TGTGCCAGCAGCTTGGCCGCGACACCAACTCCCTATGGCTACACCTTC; CDR3 protein: CASSLAATPTPYGYTF
clone size: NA; J gene: TRBJ2-7; D gene: TRBD2; V gene: TRBV3-1/TRBV3-2; CDR3 DNA: TGTGCCAGCAGCCAAGATCGGGGACTAGCGGGAGCTAGAAAGTACTTC; CDR3 protein: CASSQDRGLAGARKYF
clone size: NA; J gene: TRBJ2-7; D gene: NA; V gene: TRBV2; CDR3 DNA: TGTGCCAGCAGATCGCAGGGGGGGTCCTACGAGCAGTACTTC; CDR3 protein: CASRSQGGSYEQYF
clone size: NA; J gene: TRBJ1-1; D gene: NA; V gene: TRBV5-1; CDR3 DNA: TGCGCCAGCACCATTATCAGTACAGGGAGTACTGAAGCTTTCTTT; CDR3 protein: CASTIISTGSTEAFF
clone size: NA; J gene: TRBJ2-5; D gene: NA; V gene: TRBV10-1; CDR3 DNA: TGCGCCAGCAGGTTAGGGGGAGGAGGTAAAGAGACCCAGTACTTC; CDR3 protein: CASRLGGGGKETQYF
clone size: NA; J gene: TRBJ2-7; D gene: NA; V gene: TRBV18; CDR3 DNA: TGTGCCAGCTCACCACAGCCTCTTTCCCTTCATTACGAGCAGTACTTC; CDR3 protein: CASSPQPLSLHYEQYF
clone size: NA; J gene: TRBJ2-7; D gene: TRBD1; V gene: TRBV3-1/TRBV3-2; CDR3 DNA: TGTGCCAGCAGCCAAGAGGCCGGGACAGGGGGCTACGAGCAGTACTTC; CDR3 protein: CASSQEAGTGGYEQYF
clone size: NA; J gene: TRBJ2-7; D gene: NA; V gene: TRBV6-6; CDR3 DNA: TGTGCCAGCAGCTCCGCTAGCTACGAGCAGTACTTC; CDR3 protein: CASSSASYEQYF
clone size: NA; J gene: TRBJ2-7; D gene: TRBD1; V gene: TRBV11-2; CDR3 DNA: TGTGCCAGCAGCGTCGGGACAGGGGGCCCATTGGGGCAGTACTTC; CDR3 protein: CASSVGTGGPLGQYF
clone size: NA; J gene: TRBJ1-4; D gene: NA; V gene: TRBV5-5; CDR3 DNA: TGTGCCAGCAGCCTCGGGACTAATGAAAAACTGTTTTTT; CDR3 protein: CASSLGTNEKLFF
clone size: NA; J gene: TRBJ1-5; D gene: NA; V gene: TRBV5-5; CDR3 DNA: TGTGCCAGCAGCTTGCGTCACAATAGCAATCAGCCCCAGCATTTT; CDR3 protein: CASSLRHNSNQPQHF
clone size: NA; J gene: TRBJ1-2; D gene: NA; V gene: TRBV18; CDR3 DNA: TGTGCCAGCTCACCAAACCCCTCTTACGAGGAGAGGAACTATGGCTACACCTTC; CDR3 protein: CASSPNPSYEERNYGYTF
clone size: NA; J gene: TRBJ2-1; D gene: NA; V gene: TRBV18; CDR3 DNA: TGTGCCAGCTCACCGACAGGTGATTCCTACAATGAGCAGTTCTTC; CDR3 protein: CASSPTGDSYNEQFF
clone size: once; J gene: TRBJ1-6; D gene: NA; V gene: TRBV7-2; CDR3 DNA: TGTGCCAGCAGCATAGATCCGACGGGTTATAATTCACCCCTCCACTTT; CDR3 protein: CASSIDPTGYNSPLHF
clone size: few; J gene: TRBJ2-7; D gene: TRBD1; V gene: TRBV12-3/TRBV12-4; CDR3 DNA: TGTGCCAGCAGACGCCGACAGGGCCACGAGCAGTACTTC; CDR3 protein: CASRRRQGHEQYF
clone size: NA; J gene: TRBJ2-6; D gene: NA; V gene: TRBV4-1; CDR3 DNA: TGCGCCAGCAGCCAATACTCTGGGGCCAACGTCCTGACTTTC; CDR3 protein: CASSQYSGANVLTF